The 20 T cell receptor beta chains below come from one sample, sequenced in a study of T cell responses to AZD1222 COVID-19 vaccine. Using immunoSEQ multiplex PCR, the repertoire was profiled, and TCRdb retains in-frame clones only, with some absent. The sample yields tens of thousands of clones, 89% seen once. The specimen was peripheral blood, collected 28 days after the second AZD1222 dose. The receptors derive from an adult who received the AZD1222 COVID-19 vaccine.

The chain employs TRBV5-4 and TRBJ1-6; no definite D call. The V gene lost 3 bases and the J gene lost 11 bases, with 9 bases spanning the gap. Germline CDR1 is SGHNT and CDR2 is YYREEE (reference sequence). CDR3 length equals 12 residues. The CDR3: CASSSPGAPLHF. For the CDR3, the DNA is TGTGCCAGCAGCTCGCCTGGGGCACCCCTCCACTTT.

The chain joins TRBV5-5 to TRBJ2-1, with unresolved D. Per germline, CDR1 SGHKS and CDR2 YYEKEE (reference sequence). Between the trimmed V and J ends, which lost 0 bases and 7 bases, there was a span of 8 bases. The CDR3 extends over 13 amino acids. This chain's CDR3 is CASSLAPFNEQFF. Here the CDR3 DNA reads TGTGCCAGCAGCTTGGCCCCTTTTAATGAGCAGTTCTTC.

There are a few counts of this clone. The CDR3 region has the DNA TGTGCCAGCAGTTACCCCGGACAGCCTGAAGCTTTCTTT. Its translation: CASSYPGQPEAFF. The rearrangement joins TRBV6-5 to TRBJ1-1, with D possibly matching TRBD1 (6 bases). This CDR3 spans 13 amino acids. The germline V gene encodes CDR1 MNHEY and CDR2 SVGAGI. Trimming pared 2 bases from V and 6 bases from J, leaving 10 bases between.

This chain uses TRBV7-8 with TRBJ2-7, with D possibly TRBD1 on 6 matching bases. The CDR3 totals 13 residues. Per germline, CDR1 SGHVS and CDR2 FQNEAQ. The V gene lost 5 bases and the J gene lost 3 bases, with 11 bases spanning the gap. The CDR3: CASSPDRNYEQYF. The CDR3 DNA reads TGTGCCAGCAGCCCTGACAGGAACTACGAGCAGTACTTC.

V usage is TRBV7-4 and J usage is TRBJ2-7; D perhaps matches TRBD1 (6 bases). V gave up 5 bases and J gave up 6 bases, with 20 bases separating them. Per germline, CDR1 SGHVT and CDR2 SQSDAQ. The CDR3 has 15 residues. CDR3 amino acids: CASSVTGTLSPEQYF. CDR3 nucleotides: TGTGCCAGCAGCGTTACCGGGACACTTTCCCCCGAGCAGTACTTC.

The V and J genes are TRBV19 and TRBJ2-7; D might be TRBD1 (6 bases). This CDR3 region has 14 residues. The germline V gene has CDR1 LNHDA and CDR2 SQIVND (reference sequence). With 3 bases removed from V and 0 bases from J, the gap between germline ends came to 9 bases. The CDR3 protein is CASSITGSSYEQYV. Here the CDR3 DNA reads TGTGCCAGTAGTATCACAGGGTCCTCCTACGAGCAGTACGTC.

This clone was recorded once. CDR3 sequence reads: CAIRLAGGDTQYF. The CDR3 DNA reads as TGTGCCATCAGACTAGCGGGAGGGGATACGCAGTATTTT. This chain joins TRBV10-3 and TRBJ2-3; 13 bases match TRBD2. V was pared by 6 bases and J by 6 bases, with 0 bases of the junction left unmatched. This CDR3 contains 13 residues. Germline V lookup: CDR1 ENHRY, CDR2 SYGVKD.

This chain connects TRBV9 to TRBJ2-7; tentative D call: TRBD1 (7 bases). The V end lost 0 bases, the J end lost 7 bases, and 14 bases lay between the germline ends. The CDR3 spans 14 residues. Germline V CDR1 and CDR2: SGDLS, YYNGEE. The CDR3 coding sequence is TGTGCCAGCAGCGTAGTGGAGGGGGCCCGAGAGCAGTACTTC. This gives the protein CASSVVEGAREQYF.

This chain uses TRBV7-3 with TRBJ2-5, with a tentative D call TRBD1 (5 bases). The CDR3 is 13 residues long. V lost 4 bases and J lost 7, with 13 bases in between. Germline CDR1 and CDR2: SGHTA and FQGTGA. CDR3 DNA sequence: TGTGCCAGCAGCTCGGACACCTTCGGGACCCAGTACTTC. It specifies CASSSDTFGTQYF.

The chain employs TRBV11-3 and TRBJ1-1; maybe TRBD1 (5 bases). V lost 5 bases to trimming and J lost 5 bases, with 15 bases between them. CDR3 length: 14 residues. The germline V gene encodes CDR1 SGHNT and CDR2 YENEEA. CDR3 sequence: CASSPSNGGTEAFF. CDR3 coding DNA: TGTGCCAGCAGCCCGAGTAATGGGGGGACTGAAGCTTTCTTT.

The chain recombines TRBV19 with TRBJ1-2; no clear D gene. This CDR3 contains 15 residues. Deletions cut 1 base from V and 4 bases from J, with 13 bases between. Germline V gives CDR1 LNHDA, CDR2 SQIVND (reference sequence). CDR3 protein: CASSIGGVAGYGYTF. The CDR3 DNA reads as TGTGCCAGTAGTATAGGCGGAGTCGCCGGCTATGGCTACACCTTC. Filled out from reference TRBV19 and TRBJ1-2, the complete variable domain reads DGGITQSPKYLFRKEGQNVTLSCEQNLNHDAMYWYRQDPGQGLRLIYYSQIVNDFQKGDIAEGYSVSREKKESFPLTVTSAQKNPTAFYLCASSIGGVAGYGYTFGSGTRLTVV.

The chain employs TRBV12-3 or TRBV12-4 and TRBJ1-4; the D is unclear. The CDR3 consists of 13 residues. Trimming shortened V by 3 bases and J by 7 bases, and 9 bases separated the two germline ends. The CDR3 region is CASSFESSEKLFF. The CDR3 DNA reads as TGTGCCAGCAGTTTCGAGAGTAGTGAAAAACTGTTTTTT.

This chain uses TRBV10-3 with TRBJ2-2; unclear D gene. Trimming stripped 3 bases from V and 0 bases from J, with 11 bases between. CDR3 length: 16 residues. Looked up from germline, CDR1 is ENHRY and CDR2 is SYGVKD. CDR3 sequence: CAISDIRVSNTGELFF. For the CDR3, the DNA is TGTGCCATCAGTGATATAAGGGTGTCGAACACCGGGGAGCTGTTTTTT.

The chain joins TRBV6-4 to TRBJ2-3; 7 bases align to TRBD2. Germline trimming cut 5 bases from V and 0 bases from J; bases unmatched to any gene: 5. The CDR3 runs to 15 residues. The germline V gene encodes CDR1 MRHNA and CDR2 SNTAGT. In DNA form, the CDR3 reads TGTGCCAGCAGTCTACTAGCGAGTAGCACAGATACGCAGTATTTT. Its translation: CASSLLASSTDTQYF.

V and J are TRBV24-1 and TRBJ2-3, with 10 bases lining up with TRBD2. V dropped 4 bases and J dropped 6; count of bases not matched to a gene: 9. Germline CDR1 reads KGHDR; CDR2 reads SFDVKD. The CDR3 is made up of 16 amino acids. The CDR3 DNA sequence: TGTGCCACCAGTGACCGAGCGGGGGGGCTTATGGATACGCAGTATTTT. Residues: CATSDRAGGLMDTQYF.

The chain links TRBV9 to TRBJ2-1; maybe TRBD1 (6 bases). CDR1 and CDR2 (germline): SGDLS, YYNGEE. CDR3 length equals 17 residues. The V end was cut by 2 bases, the J end by 2 bases, with 17 bases between. CDR3 sequence (DNA): TGTGCCAGCAGCGTCTCCAGACAGGATTCGCCCTACAATGAGCAGTTCTTC. Protein sequence: CASSVSRQDSPYNEQFF.

V gene TRBV19 combines with J gene TRBJ1-1; D gene unclear. V lost 1 base to trimming and J lost 1 base, with 4 bases between them. Germline V CDR1 and CDR2: LNHDA, SQIVND (reference sequence). The CDR3 has 13 amino acids. In nucleotides, the CDR3 is TGTGCCAGTAGTATAGCCAGGAACACTGAAGCTTTCTTT. It codes for CASSIARNTEAFF.

The rearrangement joins TRBV13 to TRBJ2-2; 10 bases map to TRBD2. The germline V gene has CDR1 PRHDT and CDR2 FYEKMQ (reference sequence). The J segment lost 4 bases and the V segment lost 4 bases, leaving 6 bases of the junction unmatched. This CDR3 contains 16 residues. This CDR3 reads CASSSGLADLTGELFF. The DNA of the CDR3 is TGTGCCAGCAGCTCCGGACTAGCGGACCTCACCGGGGAGCTGTTTTTT.

This clone has a single count. This rearrangement joins TRBV5-1 to TRBJ2-7; perhaps TRBD1 as D (6 bases). Germline V gene data show CDR1 as SGHRS and CDR2 as YFSETQ. This CDR3 has 14 residues. Trimming took 0 bases from V and 3 from J, leaving 10 bases between them. The CDR3: CASSLDRVLYEQYF. The CDR3 DNA is TGCGCCAGCAGCTTGGACAGGGTCCTCTACGAGCAGTACTTC.

This chain connects TRBV9 to TRBJ1-1; D perhaps matches TRBD1 (5 bases). The CDR3 length is 14 residues. CDR1 and CDR2 (germline): SGDLS, YYNGEE. The V and J ends lost 4 bases and 6 bases respectively, with 16 bases between them. The CDR3, as DNA: TGTGCCAGCAGCCCCCAGGGAACGCTAGCTGAAGCTTTCTTT. Encoded protein: CASSPQGTLAEAFF.